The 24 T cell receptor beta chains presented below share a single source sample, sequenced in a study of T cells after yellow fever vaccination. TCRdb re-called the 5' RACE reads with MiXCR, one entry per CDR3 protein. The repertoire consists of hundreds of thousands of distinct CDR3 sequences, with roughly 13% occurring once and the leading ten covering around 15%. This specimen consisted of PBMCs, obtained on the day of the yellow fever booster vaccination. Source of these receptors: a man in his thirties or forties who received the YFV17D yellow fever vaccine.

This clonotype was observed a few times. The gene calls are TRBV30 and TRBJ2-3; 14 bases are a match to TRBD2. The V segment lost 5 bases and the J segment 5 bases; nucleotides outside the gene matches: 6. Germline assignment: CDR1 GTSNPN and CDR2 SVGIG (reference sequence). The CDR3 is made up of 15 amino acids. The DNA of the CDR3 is TGTGCCTGGGCTCCGGGACTAGCGGGAGAAGATACGCAGTATTTT. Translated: CAWAPGLAGEDTQYF.

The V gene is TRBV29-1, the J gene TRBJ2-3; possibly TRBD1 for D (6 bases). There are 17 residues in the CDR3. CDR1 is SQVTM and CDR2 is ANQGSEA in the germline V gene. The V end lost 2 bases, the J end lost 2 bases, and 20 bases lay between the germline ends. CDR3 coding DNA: TGCAGCGTTGAAAATTCGGGACACCTCCCTTCCACAGATACGCAGTATTTT. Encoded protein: CSVENSGHLPSTDTQYF.

CDR3 sequence reads: CASSPTRTRLIAETQYF. The CDR3 nucleotides read TGTGCCAGCAGTCCGACCCGGACTCGCCTCATAGCAGAGACCCAGTACTTC. The V and J genes are TRBV6-2 or TRBV6-3 and TRBJ2-5; maybe TRBD2 (5 bases). The CDR3 contains 17 residues. Germline V CDR1 and CDR2: MNHEY, SVGEGT. Trimming shortened V by 5 bases and J by 4 bases, and 23 bases separated the two germline ends.

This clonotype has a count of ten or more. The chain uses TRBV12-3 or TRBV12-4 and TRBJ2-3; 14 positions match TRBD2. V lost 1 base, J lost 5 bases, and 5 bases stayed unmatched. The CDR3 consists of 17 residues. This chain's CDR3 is CASSLEGLAGDGDTQYF. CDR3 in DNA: TGTGCCAGCAGTTTAGAGGGACTAGCGGGAGACGGAGATACGCAGTATTTT.

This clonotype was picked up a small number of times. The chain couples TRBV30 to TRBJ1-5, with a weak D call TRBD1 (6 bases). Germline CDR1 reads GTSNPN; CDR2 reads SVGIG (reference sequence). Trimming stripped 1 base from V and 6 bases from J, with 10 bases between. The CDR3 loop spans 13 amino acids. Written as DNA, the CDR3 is TGTGCCTGGAGTGCGGACAGTTCTCAGCCCCAGCATTTT. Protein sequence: CAWSADSSQPQHF. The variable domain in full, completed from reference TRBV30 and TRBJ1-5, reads SQTIHQWPATLVQPVGSPLSLECTVEGTSNPNLYWYRQAAGRGLQLLFYSVGIGQISSEVPQNLSASRPQDRQFILSSKKLLLSDSGFYLCAWSADSSQPQHFGDGTRLSIL.

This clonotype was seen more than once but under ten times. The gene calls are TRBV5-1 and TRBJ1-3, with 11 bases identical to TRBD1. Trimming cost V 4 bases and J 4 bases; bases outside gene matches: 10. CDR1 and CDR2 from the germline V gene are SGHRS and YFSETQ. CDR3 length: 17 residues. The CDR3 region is CASSAGQGASAGNTIYF. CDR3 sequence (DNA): TGCGCCAGCAGCGCCGGACAGGGGGCATCGGCGGGAAACACCATATATTTT.

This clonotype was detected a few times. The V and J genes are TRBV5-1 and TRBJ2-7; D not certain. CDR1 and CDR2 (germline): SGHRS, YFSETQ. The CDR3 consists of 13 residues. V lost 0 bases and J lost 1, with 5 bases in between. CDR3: CASSLVFSYEQYF. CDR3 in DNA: TGCGCCAGCAGCTTGGTATTTTCCTACGAGCAGTACTTC.

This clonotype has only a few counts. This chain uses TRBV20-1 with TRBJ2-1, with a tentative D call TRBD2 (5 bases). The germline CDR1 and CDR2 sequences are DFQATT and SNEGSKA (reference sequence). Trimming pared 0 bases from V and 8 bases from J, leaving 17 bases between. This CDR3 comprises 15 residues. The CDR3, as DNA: TGCAGTGCTAGAGATTCCGGAGGAGCGTTTGATGAGCAGTTCTTC. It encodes CSARDSGGAFDEQFF.

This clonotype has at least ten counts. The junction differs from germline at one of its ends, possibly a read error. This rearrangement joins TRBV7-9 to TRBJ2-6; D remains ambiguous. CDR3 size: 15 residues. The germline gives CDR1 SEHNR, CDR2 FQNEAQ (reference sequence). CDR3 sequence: CASSSPGSGANVLTF. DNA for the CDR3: TGCGCCAGCAGCTCCCCCGGCAGTGGGGCCAACGTCCTGACTTTC.

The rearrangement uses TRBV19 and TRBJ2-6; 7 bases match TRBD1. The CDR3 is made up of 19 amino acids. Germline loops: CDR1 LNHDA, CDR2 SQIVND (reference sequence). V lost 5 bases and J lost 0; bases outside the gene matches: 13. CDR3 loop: CASSSGTEPYYSGANVLTF. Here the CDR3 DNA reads TGTGCCAGTAGTTCCGGGACAGAACCATACTACTCTGGGGCCAACGTCCTGACTTTC.

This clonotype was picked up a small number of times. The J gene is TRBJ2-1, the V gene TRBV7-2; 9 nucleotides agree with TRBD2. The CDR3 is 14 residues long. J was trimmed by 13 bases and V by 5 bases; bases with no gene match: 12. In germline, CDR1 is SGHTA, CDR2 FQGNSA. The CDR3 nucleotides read TGTGCCAGCAGCAAAGCCGGGACTAGCCTCTCTCAGTTCTTC. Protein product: CASSKAGTSLSQFF.

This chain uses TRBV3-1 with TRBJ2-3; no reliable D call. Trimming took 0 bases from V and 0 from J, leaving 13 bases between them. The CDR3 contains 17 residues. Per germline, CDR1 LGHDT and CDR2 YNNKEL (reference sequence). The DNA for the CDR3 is TGTGCCAGCAGCCAAGATCTCTGGGGTCCGAGCACAGATACGCAGTATTTT. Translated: CASSQDLWGPSTDTQYF.

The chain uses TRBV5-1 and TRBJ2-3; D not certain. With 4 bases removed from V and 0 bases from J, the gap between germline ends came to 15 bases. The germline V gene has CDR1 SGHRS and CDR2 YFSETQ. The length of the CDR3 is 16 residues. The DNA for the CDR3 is TGCGCCAGCAGCCCCCCGACATCACCTAGCACAGATACGCAGTATTTT. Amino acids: CASSPPTSPSTDTQYF.

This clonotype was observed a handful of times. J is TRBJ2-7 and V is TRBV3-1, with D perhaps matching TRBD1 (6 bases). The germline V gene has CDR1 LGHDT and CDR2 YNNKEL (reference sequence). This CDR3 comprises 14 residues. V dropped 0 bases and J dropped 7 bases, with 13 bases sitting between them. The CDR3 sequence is CASSQEPRGWEQYF. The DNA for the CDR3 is TGTGCCAGCAGCCAAGAGCCCAGGGGATGGGAGCAGTACTTC.

The CDR3 bases are TGTGCCAGCAGTCACGGACAGGGGGCTTTGCAAGAGACCCAGTACTTC. Its protein is CASSHGQGALQETQYF. The chain has TRBV27 and TRBJ2-5; 11 positions match TRBD1. The CDR3 runs 16 residues. Germline V gene sequence: CDR1 MNHEY, CDR2 SMNVEV (reference sequence). After removal of 5 bases from V and 2 bases from J, the junction contained 7 bases not matched to a gene.

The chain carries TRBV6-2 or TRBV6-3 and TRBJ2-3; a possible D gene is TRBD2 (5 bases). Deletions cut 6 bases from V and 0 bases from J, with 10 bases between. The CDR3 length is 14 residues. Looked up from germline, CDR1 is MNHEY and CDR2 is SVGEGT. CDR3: CASRQPGSTDTQYF. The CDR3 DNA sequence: TGTGCCAGCAGACAACCGGGAAGCACAGATACGCAGTATTTT.

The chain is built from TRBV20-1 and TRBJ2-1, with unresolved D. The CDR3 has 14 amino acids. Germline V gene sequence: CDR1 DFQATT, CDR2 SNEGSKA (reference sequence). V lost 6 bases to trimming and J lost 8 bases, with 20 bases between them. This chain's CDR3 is CSASDLRRRDEQFF. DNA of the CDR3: TGCAGTGCCTCGGATCTCCGCAGGCGCGATGAGCAGTTCTTC.

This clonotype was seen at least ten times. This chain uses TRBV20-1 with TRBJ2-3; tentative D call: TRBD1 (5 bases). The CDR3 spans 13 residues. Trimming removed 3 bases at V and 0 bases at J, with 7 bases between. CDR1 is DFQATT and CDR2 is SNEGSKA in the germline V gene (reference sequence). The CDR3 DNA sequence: TGCAGTGCTAGTGACAGTAGCACAGATACGCAGTATTTT. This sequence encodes CSASDSSTDTQYF.

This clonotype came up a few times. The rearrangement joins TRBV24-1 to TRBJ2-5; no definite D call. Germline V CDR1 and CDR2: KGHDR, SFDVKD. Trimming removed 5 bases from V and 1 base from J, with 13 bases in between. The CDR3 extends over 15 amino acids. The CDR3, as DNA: TGTGCCACCAGTGGCCAGGTAGCCTTCCAAGAGACCCAGTACTTC. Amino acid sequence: CATSGQVAFQETQYF.

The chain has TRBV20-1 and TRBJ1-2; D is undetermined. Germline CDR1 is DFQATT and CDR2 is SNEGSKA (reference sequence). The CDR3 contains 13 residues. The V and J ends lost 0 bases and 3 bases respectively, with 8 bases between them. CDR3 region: CSARERGDYGYTF. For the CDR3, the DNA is TGCAGTGCTAGAGAACGGGGAGACTATGGCTACACCTTC.

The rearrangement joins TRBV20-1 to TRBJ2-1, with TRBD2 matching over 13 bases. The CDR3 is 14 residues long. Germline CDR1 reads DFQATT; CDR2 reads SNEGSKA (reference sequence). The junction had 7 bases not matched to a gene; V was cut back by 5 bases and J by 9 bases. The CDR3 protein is CSAVGLAGVVEQFF. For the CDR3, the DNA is TGCAGTGCTGTAGGACTAGCGGGAGTCGTTGAGCAGTTCTTC.

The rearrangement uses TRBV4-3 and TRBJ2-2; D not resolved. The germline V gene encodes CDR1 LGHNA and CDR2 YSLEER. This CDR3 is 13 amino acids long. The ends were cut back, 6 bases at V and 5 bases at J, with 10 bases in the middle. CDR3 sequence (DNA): TGCGCCAGCAGTCGCCAGGAAACCGGGGAGCTGTTTTTT. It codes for CASSRQETGELFF.

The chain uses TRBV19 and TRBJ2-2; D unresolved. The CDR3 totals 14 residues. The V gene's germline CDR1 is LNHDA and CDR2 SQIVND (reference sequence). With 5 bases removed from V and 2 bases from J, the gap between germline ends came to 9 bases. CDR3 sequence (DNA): TGTGCCAGTAGTGTCGCGGCTAACACCGGGGAGCTGTTTTTT. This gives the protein CASSVAANTGELFF.

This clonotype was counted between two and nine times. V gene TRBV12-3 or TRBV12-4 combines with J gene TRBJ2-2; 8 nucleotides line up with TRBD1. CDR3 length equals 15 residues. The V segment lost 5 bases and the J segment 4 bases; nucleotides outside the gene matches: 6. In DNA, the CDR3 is TGTGCCAGCAGTCCAACAGGGGGTTTCACCGGGGAGCTGTTTTTT. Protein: CASSPTGGFTGELFF.